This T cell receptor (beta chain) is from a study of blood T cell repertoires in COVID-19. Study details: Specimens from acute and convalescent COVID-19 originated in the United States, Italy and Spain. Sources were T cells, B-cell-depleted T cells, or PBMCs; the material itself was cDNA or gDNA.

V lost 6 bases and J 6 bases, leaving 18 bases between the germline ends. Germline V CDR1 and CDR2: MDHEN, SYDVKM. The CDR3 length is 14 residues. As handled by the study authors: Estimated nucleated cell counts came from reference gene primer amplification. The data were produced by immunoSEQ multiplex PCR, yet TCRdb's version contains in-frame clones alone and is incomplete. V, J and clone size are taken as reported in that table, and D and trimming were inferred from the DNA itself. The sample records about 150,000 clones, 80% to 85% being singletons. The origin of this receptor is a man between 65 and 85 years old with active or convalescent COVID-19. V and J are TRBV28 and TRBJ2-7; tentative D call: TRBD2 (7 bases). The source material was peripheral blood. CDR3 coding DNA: TGTGCCAGCAGGGAGGGGGGGGAGCTTTTCGAGCAGTACTTC. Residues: CASREGGELFEQYF.